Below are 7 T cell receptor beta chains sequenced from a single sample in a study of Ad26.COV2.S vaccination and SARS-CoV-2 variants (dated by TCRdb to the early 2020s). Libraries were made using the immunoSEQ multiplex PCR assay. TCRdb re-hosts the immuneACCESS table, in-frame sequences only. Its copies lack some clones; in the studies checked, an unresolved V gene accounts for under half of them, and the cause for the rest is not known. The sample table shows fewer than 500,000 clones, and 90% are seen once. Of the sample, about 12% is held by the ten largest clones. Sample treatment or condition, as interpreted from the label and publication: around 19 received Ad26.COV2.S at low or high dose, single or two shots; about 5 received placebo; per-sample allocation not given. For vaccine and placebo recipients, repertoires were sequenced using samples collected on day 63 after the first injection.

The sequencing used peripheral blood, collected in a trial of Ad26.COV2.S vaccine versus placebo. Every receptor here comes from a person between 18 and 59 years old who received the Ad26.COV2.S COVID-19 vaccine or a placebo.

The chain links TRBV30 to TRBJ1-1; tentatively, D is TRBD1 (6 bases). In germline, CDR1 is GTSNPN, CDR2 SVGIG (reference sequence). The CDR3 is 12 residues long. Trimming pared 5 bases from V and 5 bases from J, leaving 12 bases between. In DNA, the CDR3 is TGTGCCTGGGCACTAGGGGGGACTGAAGCTTTCTTT. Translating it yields CAWALGGTEAFF.

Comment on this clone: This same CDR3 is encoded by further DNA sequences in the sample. CDR3 sequence: CASSIISSGANVLTF. As DNA, the CDR3 is TGTGCCAGTAGTATAATCAGCTCTGGGGCCAACGTCCTGACTTTC. V is TRBV19 and J is TRBJ2-6; D not certain. V lost 2 bases, J lost 0 bases, and 5 bases lay in between. Per the germline V gene, CDR1 is LNHDA and CDR2 is SQIVND (reference sequence). CDR3 length: 15 residues.

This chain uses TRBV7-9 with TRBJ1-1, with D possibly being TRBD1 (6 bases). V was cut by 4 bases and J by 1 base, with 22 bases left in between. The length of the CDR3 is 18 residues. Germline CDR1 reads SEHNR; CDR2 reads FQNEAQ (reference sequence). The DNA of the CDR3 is TGTGCCAGCAGCTCAGGCGAAGGAGGGGGAGGTAGGAACACTGAAGCTTTCTTT. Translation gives CASSSGEGGGGRNTEAFF.

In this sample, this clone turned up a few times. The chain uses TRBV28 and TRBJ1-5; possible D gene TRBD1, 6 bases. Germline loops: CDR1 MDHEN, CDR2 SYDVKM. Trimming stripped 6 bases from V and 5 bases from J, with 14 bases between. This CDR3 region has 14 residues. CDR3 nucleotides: TGTGCCAGCAGGAGCGGCAGGGGTGATCAGCCCCAGCATTTT. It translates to CASRSGRGDQPQHF.

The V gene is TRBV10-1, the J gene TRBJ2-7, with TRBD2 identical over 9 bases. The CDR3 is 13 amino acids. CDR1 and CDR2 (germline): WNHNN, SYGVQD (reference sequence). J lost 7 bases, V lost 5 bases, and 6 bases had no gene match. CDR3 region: CASSLGLASEQYF. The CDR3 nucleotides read TGCGCCAGCAGTTTAGGACTAGCGAGTGAGCAGTACTTC.

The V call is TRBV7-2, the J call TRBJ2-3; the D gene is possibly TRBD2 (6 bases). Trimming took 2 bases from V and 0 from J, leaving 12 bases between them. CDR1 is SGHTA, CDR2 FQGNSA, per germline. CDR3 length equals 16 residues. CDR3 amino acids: CASSLLPGASTDTQYF. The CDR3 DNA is TGTGCCAGCAGCTTATTACCGGGAGCTAGCACAGATACGCAGTATTTT.

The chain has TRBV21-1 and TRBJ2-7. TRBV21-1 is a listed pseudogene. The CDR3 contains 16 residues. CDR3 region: CASSKVTAHRSDEQYF. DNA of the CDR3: TGTGCCAGCAGCAAAGTAACAGCGCACCGTTCCGACGAGCAGTACTTC.